A selection of T cell receptor beta chains follows, all from one sample in a study of T cell responses to AZD1222 COVID-19 vaccine. Clones were sequenced by immunoSEQ multiplex PCR, and TCRdb holds only the in-frame ones, with some missing. This table has more than 95,000 clones, more than 75% appearing once. Source: peripheral blood, taken on day 0 of AZD1222 vaccination. The receptors stem from an adult in good health. Each CDR3 is given with its conserved first and last residue. A D gene is named only where the DNA matches it firmly. Clone size is given for some rows only: seen once, a few or many times, or a class if the clone is expanded.

cdr3_aa cdr3_nt clone_size d_call j_call v_call
CASSDRSGNSDTIYF TGTGCCAGCAGCGACCGAAGCGGAAATTCAGACACCATATATTTT - - TRBJ1-3 TRBV7-2
CASSFSGTTGEAFF TGTGCCAGCAGCTTCTCCGGGACAACAGGTGAAGCTTTCTTT - - TRBJ1-1 TRBV11-3
CASSASLAGEETQYF TGTGCCAGCAGTGCTTCACTAGCGGGGGAAGAGACCCAGTACTTC - TRBD2 TRBJ2-5 TRBV2
CASSHLQGTQGEQYF TGTGCCAGCAGCCACCTACAGGGGACGCAGGGGGAGCAGTACTTC - TRBD1 TRBJ2-7 TRBV3-1/TRBV3-2
CASSLQGNEQFF TGTGCCAGCAGCTTACAGGGTAATGAGCAGTTCTTC few - TRBJ2-1 TRBV11-2
CASSLGYRGGGDTEAFF TGCGCCAGCAGCTTGGGTTACAGGGGCGGCGGCGACACTGAAGCTTTCTTT - TRBD1 TRBJ1-1 TRBV5-1
CASSQRLAFRSRTAKNIQYF TGTGCCAGCAGCCAACGACTAGCTTTTAGATCTCGAACGGCCAAAAACATTCAGTACTTC - TRBD2 TRBJ2-4 TRBV3-1/TRBV3-2
CATNTGDPNYGYTF TGTGCCACCAATACAGGGGATCCTAACTATGGCTACACCTTC - TRBD1 TRBJ1-2 TRBV19
CASSSLGTQETQYF TGTGCCAGCAGCTCGCTCGGAACTCAAGAGACCCAGTACTTC - - TRBJ2-5 TRBV7-9
CASSSWGRDGETQYF TGTGCCAGCAGCTCCTGGGGGAGAGATGGGGAGACCCAGTACTTC few - TRBJ2-5 TRBV5-6
CASSELAKIGNSPLHF TGTGCCAGCAGTGAACTCGCTAAAATCGGGAATTCACCCCTCCACTTT - - TRBJ1-6 TRBV6-1
CSVQGGLIHAYEQYF TGCAGCGTCCAGGGGGGGCTCATCCATGCCTACGAGCAGTACTTC - - TRBJ2-7 TRBV29-1
CASSQETAAMNTEAFF TGTGCCAGCAGCCAAGAGACGGCGGCGATGAACACTGAAGCTTTCTTT few - TRBJ1-1 TRBV4-2
CASSEFGATGELFF TGTGCCAGCAGTGAATTTGGGGCCACCGGGGAGCTGTTTTTT - - TRBJ2-2 TRBV25-1
CASSRTGNEQFF TGTGCCAGCAGTCGGACAGGGAATGAGCAGTTCTTC - TRBD1 TRBJ2-1 TRBV6-2/TRBV6-3
CASRPSQGELFF TGTGCCAGCAGACCGTCCCAGGGGGAGCTGTTTTTT - - TRBJ2-2 TRBV12-3/TRBV12-4
CSGTAGQGMTNYGYTF TGCAGCGGGACGGCGGGACAGGGTATGACTAACTATGGCTACACCTTC - TRBD1 TRBJ1-2 TRBV29-1
CATSKGQVHLNNQPQHF TGTGCCACCAGTAAGGGACAGGTGCACTTGAATAATCAGCCCCAGCATTTT medium-sized TRBD1 TRBJ1-5 TRBV15
CASSPSLDRGNEQFF TGTGCCAGCAGCCCTAGCCTGGACAGGGGGAATGAGCAGTTCTTC - TRBD1 TRBJ2-1 TRBV7-9
CASSLRGTYQETQYF TGCGCCAGCAGCTTGCGGGGTACATACCAAGAGACCCAGTACTTC - - TRBJ2-5 TRBV5-1
CASSPWTGGGTDTQYF TGTGCCAGCAGTCCCTGGACAGGTGGCGGCACAGATACGCAGTATTTT - TRBD1 TRBJ2-3 TRBV6-2/TRBV6-3
CSAGDPGETQYF TGCAGCGCCGGGGATCCAGGGGAGACCCAGTACTTC - - TRBJ2-5 TRBV29-1
CASSLDFRDYEQYF TGTGCCAGCAGCTTAGACTTTAGGGACTACGAGCAGTACTTC - - TRBJ2-7 TRBV7-9
CASRRTRTDNYGYTF TGTGCCAGCAGACGAACGAGGACAGATAACTATGGCTACACCTTC - - TRBJ1-2 TRBV6-5
CASRSGTRTGELFF TGCGCCAGCAGATCCGGGACTAGGACCGGGGAGCTGTTTTTT - TRBD2 TRBJ2-2 TRBV5-1
CSAARGEKLFF TGCAGTGCTGCTCGAGGTGAAAAACTGTTTTTT - - TRBJ1-4 TRBV20-1
CASSSFGQGVVDTQYF TGTGCCAGTAGTTCTTTTGGACAGGGGGTGGTAGATACGCAGTATTTT - TRBD1 TRBJ2-3 TRBV19
CASRGGQGSYGYTF TGTGCCAGCAGGGGGGGACAGGGGAGCTATGGCTACACCTTC - TRBD1 TRBJ1-2 TRBV2
CASSTTTDEAEAFF TGCGCCAGCAGCACTACGACGGACGAGGCTGAAGCTTTCTTT - - TRBJ1-1 TRBV5-1
CASSIVPGGWSNQPQHF TGTGCCAGTAGTATAGTCCCAGGGGGCTGGAGCAATCAGCCCCAGCATTTT - TRBD1 TRBJ1-5 TRBV19
CATSDRTDGRFQPQHF TGTGCCACCAGTGATAGGACGGACGGGCGGTTTCAGCCCCAGCATTTT - - TRBJ1-5 TRBV24-1
CASSPLGETQYF TGTGCCAGCAGCCCTCTTGGGGAGACCCAGTACTTC - - TRBJ2-5 TRBV7-2
CASSLNTGELFF TGTGCCAGCAGCCTAAACACCGGGGAGCTGTTTTTT once - TRBJ2-2 TRBV7-9
CASSLGGITYNEQFF TGTGCCAGCAGCTTAGGAGGGATAACCTACAATGAGCAGTTCTTC - - TRBJ2-1 TRBV7-2
CASSLGQVKPDTQYF TGTGCCAGCAGCTTGGGACAGGTCAAGCCAGATACGCAGTATTTT - TRBD1 TRBJ2-3 TRBV7-6
CATSRDGLNTEAFF TGTGCCACCAGCAGAGACGGGTTGAACACTGAAGCTTTCTTT - - TRBJ1-1 TRBV15
CATRAPQKKEQYF TGCGCCACCCGGGCTCCTCAAAAGAAGGAGCAGTACTTC few - TRBJ2-7 TRBV4-1
CASSYLGDSDYGYTF TGTGCCAGCAGCTATCTAGGGGACTCGGACTATGGCTACACCTTC - - TRBJ1-2 TRBV7-8
CAISSGKGQGAEGYTF TGTGCCATCAGTAGCGGTAAAGGACAGGGGGCGGAAGGCTACACCTTC - TRBD1 TRBJ1-2 TRBV10-3
CASRPGQGLSTGELFF TGTGCCAGCAGGCCGGGACAGGGGCTCTCCACCGGGGAGCTGTTTTTT once TRBD1 TRBJ2-2 TRBV3-1/TRBV3-2
CASSHGLAGVEQFF TGTGCCAGCAGCCATGGACTAGCGGGGGTCGAGCAGTTCTTC - TRBD2 TRBJ2-1 TRBV3-1/TRBV3-2
CASSPMTSGGITEQFF TGTGCCAGCAGCCCCATGACTAGCGGGGGAATCACTGAGCAGTTCTTC - TRBD2 TRBJ2-1 TRBV7-3
CATSEGRENTGELFF TGTGCCACCAGTGAGGGCAGGGAGAACACCGGGGAGCTGTTTTTT few - TRBJ2-2 TRBV24-1
CASSLGAGGYNEQFF TGTGCCAGCAGCTTGGGAGCGGGGGGGTACAATGAGCAGTTCTTC few TRBD2 TRBJ2-1 TRBV5-4
CASSSDRKTQYF TGTGCCAGCAGCTCAGACAGAAAGACCCAGTACTTC - - TRBJ2-5 TRBV7-9
CASNRGGQNYGYTF TGTGCCAGTAATAGGGGGGGCCAAAACTATGGCTACACCTTC - - TRBJ1-2 TRBV19
CASSYGGLADGKNIQYF TGTGCCAGCAGCTATGGGGGACTAGCGGACGGGAAAAACATTCAGTACTTC - TRBD2 TRBJ2-4 TRBV7-2
CASSQVGRRSEAFF TGTGCCAGCAGCCAAGTCGGGCGCCGCAGTGAAGCTTTCTTT few - TRBJ1-1 TRBV3-1/TRBV3-2
CASSLVPGGGQPQHF TGTGCCAGCAGCTTAGTACCAGGGGGCGGACAGCCCCAGCATTTT - TRBD1 TRBJ1-5 TRBV7-2
CASSRGLNSPLHF TGTGCCAGCAGTCGTGGCCTCAATTCACCCCTCCACTTT few - TRBJ1-6 TRBV11-3
CASRLDGDTEAFF TGTGCCAGCAGACTCGATGGGGACACTGAAGCTTTCTTT - - TRBJ1-1 TRBV6-5
CASSDSGGYNEQFF TGTGCCAGCAGTGACTCAGGGGGCTACAATGAGCAGTTCTTC - - TRBJ2-1 TRBV6-4
CASSYSSELYGYTF TGTGCCAGCAGTTACTCATCGGAACTCTATGGCTACACCTTC - - TRBJ1-2 TRBV6-5